Following are 20 T cell receptor beta chains from one sample sequenced in a study of blood T cell repertoires in COVID-19. Sequencing used immunoSEQ multiplex PCR; TCRdb keeps in-frame clones, though not all of them. The sample lists some 240,000 clones, around 90% seen once, with around 6.5% in the top ten. The specimen was peripheral blood. These receptors were collected from a man between 60 and 75 years old who had recovered from COVID-19.

The V gene is TRBV6-2 or TRBV6-3, the J gene TRBJ1-2; D gene uncertain. The CDR3 length is 14 residues. Germline V lookup: CDR1 MNHEY, CDR2 SVGEGT. Deletions cut 2 bases from V and 2 bases from J, with 9 bases between. CDR3 DNA: TGTGCCAGCAGTTACCCCGGGATGAACTATGGCTACACCTTC. Protein: CASSYPGMNYGYTF.

The chain couples TRBV28 to TRBJ2-7, with a tentative D call TRBD2 (5 bases). V was cut by 1 base and J by 2 bases, with 9 bases left in between. Germline-derived CDR1 and CDR2 are MDHEN and SYDVKM. This CDR3 contains 14 residues. The CDR3 reads CASSLSPSPYEQYF. CDR3 DNA sequence: TGTGCCAGCAGTTTATCCCCTAGCCCCTACGAGCAGTACTTC.

The chain joins TRBV7-8 to TRBJ1-1; D uncertain. Trimming took off 10 bases at V and 1 base at J, with 16 bases between the two ends. CDR1 is SGHVS and CDR2 is FQNEAQ in the germline V gene. The CDR3 loop spans 14 amino acids. In nucleotides, the CDR3 is TGTGCCACTTTCCTAGCGGGAGGGAACACTGAAGCTTTCTTT. Its translation is CATFLAGGNTEAFF.

The chain employs TRBV5-1 and TRBJ1-5; the D gene is possibly TRBD1 (5 bases). The length of the CDR3 is 15 residues. V was clipped by 0 bases and J by 6 bases, with 13 bases between them. Germline lookup yields CDR1 SGHRS and CDR2 YFSETQ. This CDR3 reads CASSLEAGNRQPQHF. In DNA form, the CDR3 reads TGCGCCAGCAGCTTGGAGGCAGGGAATCGTCAGCCCCAGCATTTT.

V and J are TRBV7-2 and TRBJ2-2, with 11 bases identical to TRBD2. Trimming cost V 5 bases and J 4 bases; bases outside gene matches: 6. The CDR3 consists of 16 residues. Germline assignment: CDR1 SGHTA and CDR2 FQGNSA. CDR3 coding DNA: TGTGCCAGCAGCCCAACTAGCGGGAGTGTCACCGGGGAGCTGTTTTTT. The encoded protein is CASSPTSGSVTGELFF.

The rearrangement joins TRBV4-3 to TRBJ2-7; D gene unclear. Germline CDR1 LGHNA, CDR2 YSLEER. The CDR3 runs 15 residues. The V and J ends lost 0 bases and 2 bases respectively, with 11 bases between them. The CDR3: CASSQEAHEAYEQYF. Written as DNA, the CDR3 is TGCGCCAGCAGCCAAGAAGCGCATGAGGCCTACGAGCAGTACTTC.

This chain joins TRBV5-6 and TRBJ2-7, with TRBD2 identical over 9 bases. The CDR3 sequence is 15 residues long. Germline-derived CDR1 and CDR2 are SGHDT and YYEEEE. The V segment lost 5 bases and the J segment 0 bases; nucleotides outside the gene matches: 6. CDR3 in amino acids: CASSSVAGDSYEQYF. CDR3 DNA: TGTGCCAGCAGTTCCGTAGCGGGGGACTCCTACGAGCAGTACTTC.

The rearrangement links TRBV5-8 to TRBJ2-3; TRBD1 matches 8 bases. V shed 4 bases, J shed 1 base, and the junction held 5 bases outside the gene matches. This CDR3 contains 15 residues. Germline V CDR1 and CDR2: SGHTS, YDEGEE. The CDR3 DNA is TGTGCCAGCAGCCCAAAGGACAGGGGCACAGATACGCAGTATTTT. It codes for CASSPKDRGTDTQYF.

This chain links TRBV6-1 with TRBJ2-5, with a tentative D call TRBD1 (6 bases). The CDR3 totals 15 residues. Germline V gene sequence: CDR1 MNHNS, CDR2 SASEGT. The V and J ends lost 3 bases and 5 bases respectively, with 16 bases between them. The CDR3 DNA follows: TGTGCCAGCAGTGACCTGGGGACACCCCAGGAGACCCAGTACTTC. Translated, it gives CASSDLGTPQETQYF.

J is TRBJ2-5 and V is TRBV7-6, with a weak D call TRBD2 (5 bases). Trimming cost V 0 bases and J 4 bases, with 12 bases left between them. Germline values: CDR1 SGHVS, CDR2 FNYEAQ. The CDR3 runs to 15 residues. The CDR3 spells CASSLAGQAGETQYF. The CDR3 coding sequence is TGTGCCAGCAGCTTAGCCGGGCAGGCGGGAGAGACCCAGTACTTC.

This chain links TRBV20-1 with TRBJ2-7; 7 bases are a match to TRBD2. CDR1 is DFQATT, CDR2 SNEGSKA, per germline (reference sequence). The CDR3 runs to 14 residues. Germline trimming cut 4 bases from V and 4 bases from J; bases unmatched to any gene: 10. The CDR3 DNA reads as TGCAGTGCTATTGAGACGGGAGGCTCATACGAGCAGTACTTC. This translates into CSAIETGGSYEQYF.

The chain joins TRBV29-1 to TRBJ1-1; TRBD1 agrees at 7 bases. J was trimmed by 1 base and V by 7 bases; bases with no gene match: 3. This CDR3 has 12 amino acids. Germline CDR1 SQVTM, CDR2 ANQGSEA. CDR3 coding DNA: TGCAGCGGGGGACAGAGGAACACTGAAGCTTTCTTT. Encoded protein: CSGGQRNTEAFF. Based on the CDR3 plus reference TRBV29-1 and TRBJ1-1, the full variable domain is SAVISQKPSRDICQRGTSLTIQCQVDSQVTMMFWYRQQPGQSLTLIATANQGSEATYESGFVIDKFPISRPNLTFSTLTVSNMSPEDSSIYLCSGGQRNTEAFFGQGTRLTVV.

This chain connects TRBV7-8 to TRBJ1-5, with D unclear. This CDR3 is 15 amino acids long. From germline, CDR1 is SGHVS and CDR2 FQNEAQ. Trimming shortened V by 5 bases and J by 1 base, and 12 bases separated the two germline ends. As DNA, the CDR3 is TGTGCCAGCAGCCTGAAGGACTGGAGCAATCAGCCCCAGCATTTT. This sequence encodes CASSLKDWSNQPQHF. Full variable domain (remainder filled in from reference TRBV7-8 and TRBJ1-5): GAGVSQSPRYKVAKRGQDVALRCDPISGHVSLFWYQQALGQGPEFLTYFQNEAQLDKSGLPSDRFFAERPEGSVSTLKIQRTQQEDSAVYLCASSLKDWSNQPQHFGDGTRLSIL.

This sequence joins TRBV28 and TRBJ2-7, with a weak D call TRBD2 (5 bases). Trimming removed 8 bases at V and 2 bases at J, with 22 bases between. The germline V gene encodes CDR1 MDHEN and CDR2 SYDVKM. This CDR3 has 16 residues. Here the CDR3 reads CASGKGSATNPYEQYF. The CDR3 DNA reads as TGTGCCAGCGGTAAAGGTTCGGCGACTAACCCCTACGAGCAGTACTTC.

The gene calls are TRBV2 and TRBJ2-1; 7 positions match TRBD1. CDR3 length: 14 residues. Per germline, CDR1 SNHLY and CDR2 FYNNEI. The V gene end was trimmed by 6 bases and the J gene end by 7 bases; junction bases not matched to a gene: 9. CDR3 amino acids: CASSWDRQGNEQFF. DNA for the CDR3: TGTGCCAGCAGCTGGGACAGACAAGGGAATGAGCAGTTCTTC.

The chain carries TRBV6-4 and TRBJ1-2; 9 positions agree with TRBD1. V lost 6 bases, J lost 8 bases, and 7 bases stayed unmatched. The germline V gene has CDR1 MRHNA and CDR2 SNTAGT. This CDR3 is 13 amino acids long. In nucleotides, the CDR3 is TGTGCCAGCAGAAAAACAGGGGGCCACGGCTACACCTTC. As protein: CASRKTGGHGYTF.

V gene TRBV6-5 combines with J gene TRBJ2-1; D remains ambiguous. In germline, CDR1 is MNHEY, CDR2 SVGAGI. CDR3 length equals 11 residues. Trimming took 7 bases from V and 8 from J, leaving 9 bases between them. CDR3 DNA: TGTGCCAGCACGAGAGGCTATGAGCAGTTCTTC. This sequence encodes CASTRGYEQFF.

J is TRBJ1-4 and V is TRBV5-6, with D possibly TRBD1 on 5 matching bases. The V and J ends lost 3 bases and 5 bases respectively, with 17 bases between them. This CDR3 is built from 16 residues. Germline loops: CDR1 SGHDT, CDR2 YYEEEE. The CDR3 loop is CASSWGLQVINEKLFF. As DNA, the CDR3 is TGTGCCAGCAGCTGGGGACTCCAGGTTATAAATGAAAAACTGTTTTTT.

This clone was recorded a few times. This sequence joins TRBV9 and TRBJ2-3; D is possibly TRBD2 (6 bases). This CDR3 contains 14 residues. In germline, CDR1 is SGDLS, CDR2 YYNGEE. V lost 0 bases and J 8 bases, leaving 13 bases between the germline ends. In nucleotides, the CDR3 is TGTGCCAGCAGCGTAGTCCCTAGCGCCACTACGCAGTATTTT. It translates to CASSVVPSATTQYF. Full variable domain (outside the CDR3, taken from reference TRBV9 and TRBJ2-3): DSGVTQTPKHLITATGQRVTLRCSPRSGDLSVYWYQQSLDQGLQFLIQYYNGEERAKGNILERFSAQQFPDLHSELNLSSLELGDSALYFCASSVVPSATTQYFGPGTRLTVL.

The V call is TRBV5-1, the J call TRBJ2-4, with D possibly TRBD1 on 6 matching bases. The ends were cut back, 0 bases at V and 10 bases at J, with 17 bases in the middle. The germline V gene has CDR1 SGHRS and CDR2 YFSETQ. This CDR3 comprises 15 residues. This CDR3 is CASSLAFGGIGIQYF. The CDR3 region has the DNA TGCGCCAGCAGCTTGGCCTTTGGGGGCATAGGTATTCAGTACTTC.